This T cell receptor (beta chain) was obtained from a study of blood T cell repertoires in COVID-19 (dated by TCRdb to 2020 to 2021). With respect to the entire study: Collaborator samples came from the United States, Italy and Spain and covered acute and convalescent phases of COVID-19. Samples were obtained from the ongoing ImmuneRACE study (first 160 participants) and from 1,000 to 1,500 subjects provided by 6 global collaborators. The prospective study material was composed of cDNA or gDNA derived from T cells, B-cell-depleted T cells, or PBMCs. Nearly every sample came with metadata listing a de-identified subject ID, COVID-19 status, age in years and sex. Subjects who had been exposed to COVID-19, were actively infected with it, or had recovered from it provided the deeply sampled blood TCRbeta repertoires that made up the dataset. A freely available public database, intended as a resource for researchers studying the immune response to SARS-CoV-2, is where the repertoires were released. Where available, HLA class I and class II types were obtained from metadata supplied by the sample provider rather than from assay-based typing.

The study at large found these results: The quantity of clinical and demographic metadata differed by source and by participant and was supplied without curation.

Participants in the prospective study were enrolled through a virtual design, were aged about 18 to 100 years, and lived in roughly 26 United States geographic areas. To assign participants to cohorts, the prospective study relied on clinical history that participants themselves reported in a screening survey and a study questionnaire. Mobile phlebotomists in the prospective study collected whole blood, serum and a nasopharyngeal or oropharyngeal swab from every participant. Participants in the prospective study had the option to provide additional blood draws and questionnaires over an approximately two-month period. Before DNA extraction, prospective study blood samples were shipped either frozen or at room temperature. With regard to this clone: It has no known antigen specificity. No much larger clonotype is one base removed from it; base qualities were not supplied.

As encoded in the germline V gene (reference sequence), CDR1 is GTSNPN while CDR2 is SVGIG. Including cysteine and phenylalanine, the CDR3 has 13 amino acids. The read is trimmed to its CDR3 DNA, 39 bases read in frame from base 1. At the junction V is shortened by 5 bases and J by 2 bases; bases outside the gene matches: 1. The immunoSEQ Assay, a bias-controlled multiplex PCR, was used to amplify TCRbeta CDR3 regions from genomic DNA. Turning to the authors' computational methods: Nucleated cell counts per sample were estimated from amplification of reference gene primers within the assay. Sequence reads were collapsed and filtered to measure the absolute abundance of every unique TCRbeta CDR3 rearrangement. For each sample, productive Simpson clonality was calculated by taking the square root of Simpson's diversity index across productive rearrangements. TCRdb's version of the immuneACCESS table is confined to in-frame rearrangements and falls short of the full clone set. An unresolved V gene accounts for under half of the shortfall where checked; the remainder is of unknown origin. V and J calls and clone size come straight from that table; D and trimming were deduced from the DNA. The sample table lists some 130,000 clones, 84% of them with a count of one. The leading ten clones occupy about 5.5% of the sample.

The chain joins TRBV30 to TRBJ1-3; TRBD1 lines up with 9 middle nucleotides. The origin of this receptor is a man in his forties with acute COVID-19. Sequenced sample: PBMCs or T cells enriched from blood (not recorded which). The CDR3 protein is CAWDRGTGNTIYF. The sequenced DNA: TGTGCCTGGGACAGGGGGACTGGAAACACCATATATTTT.